A single sample gave rise to the 14 T cell receptor beta chains below, sequenced in a study of control samples from healthy donors and cancer patients. Assay used: immunoSEQ multiplex PCR; TCRdb lists only in-frame clones, some missing. The sample lists about 110,000 clones; about 80% were seen once. The sequenced sample consisted of blood. The receptor source for this set is a man between 18 and 29 years old in good health.

The rearrangement uses TRBV11-1 and TRBJ1-1, with TRBD1 matching over 8 bases. Trimming removed 2 bases from V and 10 bases from J; junction bases left unmatched: 6. This CDR3 is 13 amino acids long. Germline V CDR1 and CDR2: SGHAT, FQDESV (reference sequence). The CDR3 protein is CASSLQGAGGAFF. The CDR3 coding sequence is TGTGCCAGCAGCTTACAGGGGGCAGGAGGAGCTTTCTTT. The full variable domain, its missing parts supplied by reference TRBV11-1 and TRBJ1-1, is EAEVAQSPRYKITEKSQAVAFWCDPISGHATLYWYRQILGQGPELLVQFQDESVVDDSQLPKDRFSAERLKGVDSTLKIQPAELGDSAMYLCASSLQGAGGAFFGQGTRLTVV.

The rearrangement links TRBV5-5 to TRBJ2-7; no clear D. The CDR3 contains 13 residues. In germline, CDR1 is SGHKS, CDR2 YYEKEE (reference sequence). Trimming stripped 1 base from V and 0 bases from J, with 5 bases between. This CDR3 is CASSLRFSYEQYF. Here the CDR3 DNA reads TGTGCCAGCAGCTTGAGATTCTCCTACGAGCAGTACTTC.

This clone was detected many times. J is TRBJ1-6 and V is TRBV7-9; D is unclear. The ends were cut back, 1 base at V and 10 bases at J, with 11 bases in the middle. This CDR3 comprises 14 residues. Per germline, CDR1 SEHNR and CDR2 FQNEAQ (reference sequence). The CDR3 here is CASSLDPLGSPLHF. DNA for the CDR3: TGTGCCAGCAGCTTAGACCCCCTGGGGTCACCCCTCCACTTT.

The rearrangement joins TRBV29-1 to TRBJ1-2, with TRBD1 as a possible D gene (5 bases). CDR3 length: 13 amino acids. V dropped 7 bases and J dropped 0 bases, with 12 bases sitting between them. The germline gives CDR1 SQVTM, CDR2 ANQGSEA. The CDR3: CSAETVANYGYTF. The CDR3 coding sequence is TGCAGCGCCGAGACAGTAGCTAACTATGGCTACACCTTC.

This clone was seen a few times. The V call is TRBV19, the J call TRBJ1-6, with D uncertain. Deletions cut 2 bases from V and 6 bases from J, with 8 bases between. Germline-derived CDR1 and CDR2 are LNHDA and SQIVND (reference sequence). The CDR3 is made up of 14 amino acids. CDR3 nucleotide sequence: TGTGCCAGTAGTATAACAGACGTTAATTCACCCCTCCACTTT. Amino acids: CASSITDVNSPLHF.

The rearrangement links TRBV18 to TRBJ2-1; 13 bases match TRBD2. Losses at the gene ends were 2 bases for V and 8 bases for J; bases not matched to a gene: 9. Germline CDR1 KGHSH, CDR2 LQKENI. CDR3 size: 17 residues. CDR3 region: CASSPKKGLAGSDEQFF. The CDR3 DNA reads as TGTGCCAGCTCACCAAAGAAGGGACTAGCGGGGAGCGATGAGCAGTTCTTC.

The CDR3 nucleotides read TGTGCCAGCAGTTTTTTTTCTAACACTGAAGCTTTCTTT. Encoded protein: CASSFFSNTEAFF. The chain couples TRBV27 to TRBJ1-1; D unclear. Per germline, CDR1 MNHEY and CDR2 SMNVEV (reference sequence). V lost 3 bases to trimming and J lost 2 bases, with 7 bases between them. The CDR3 sequence is 13 residues long.

The chain recombines TRBV5-1 with TRBJ1-2, with TRBD1 matching 7 bases. The CDR3 has 15 residues. J lost 3 bases, V lost 4 bases, and 9 bases had no gene match. Germline V gene lookup returns CDR1 SGHRS and CDR2 YFSETQ. CDR3 coding DNA: TGCGCCAGCAGCCCCTCAGGACAGGCGCACTATGGCTACACCTTC. Its translation: CASSPSGQAHYGYTF. Using reference TRBV5-1 and TRBJ1-2 for the parts outside the CDR3, the full variable domain is KAGVTQTPRYLIKTRGQQVTLSCSPISGHRSVSWYQQTPGQGLQFLFEYFSETQRNKGNFPGRFSGRQFSNSRSEMNVSTLELGDSALYLCASSPSGQAHYGYTFGSGTRLTVV.

The chain employs TRBV5-1 and TRBJ1-1; D may be TRBD1 (5 bases). Trimming stripped 0 bases from V and 1 base from J, with 16 bases between. CDR1 and CDR2 from the germline V gene are SGHRS and YFSETQ. This CDR3 has 17 residues. The DNA of the CDR3 is TGCGCCAGCAGCTTGGACCTTACGGACACTGGGAACACTGAAGCTTTCTTT. Translation: CASSLDLTDTGNTEAFF. The variable domain in full, completed from reference TRBV5-1 and TRBJ1-1, reads KAGVTQTPRYLIKTRGQQVTLSCSPISGHRSVSWYQQTPGQGLQFLFEYFSETQRNKGNFPGRFSGRQFSNSRSEMNVSTLELGDSALYLCASSLDLTDTGNTEAFFGQGTRLTVV.

The rearrangement links TRBV6-6 to TRBJ1-5, with unresolved D. The germline V and J ends were trimmed by 6 bases and 3 bases, with 18 bases remaining between them. CDR3 length equals 16 residues. Germline V gene sequence: CDR1 MNHNY, CDR2 SVGAGI (reference sequence). In DNA form, the CDR3 reads TGTGCCAGCAGCCCCAACCCGGACGGTTACAATCAGCCCCAGCATTTT. It yields the protein CASSPNPDGYNQPQHF.

V is TRBV7-9 and J is TRBJ1-2; possibly TRBD1 for D (6 bases). Germline V gene lookup returns CDR1 SEHNR and CDR2 FQNEAQ (reference sequence). Trimming cost V 5 bases and J 6 bases, with 16 bases left between them. This CDR3 has 14 residues. The CDR3: CASSPDRFGDGYTF. CDR3 coding DNA: TGTGCCAGCAGCCCCGACAGGTTTGGGGATGGCTACACCTTC.

V usage is TRBV6-5 and J usage is TRBJ1-1; the D is unclear. The CDR3 runs to 15 residues. Trimming shortened V by 0 bases and J by 1 base, and 9 bases separated the two germline ends. Germline V gives CDR1 MNHEY, CDR2 SVGAGI. The CDR3 here is CASSYSGVRNTEAFF. CDR3 DNA: TGTGCCAGCAGTTACTCTGGGGTGCGGAACACTGAAGCTTTCTTT.

The rearrangement uses TRBV4-2 and TRBJ2-3; no definite D call. The germline CDR1 and CDR2 sequences are LGHNA and YNFKEQ. The length of the CDR3 is 14 residues. V lost 0 bases and J 4 bases, leaving 8 bases between the germline ends. In nucleotides, the CDR3 is TGTGCCAGCAGCCAAGAACCCCAGTCAGATACGCAGTATTTT. Its protein product is CASSQEPQSDTQYF.

CDR3 amino acids: CASTESVPLPTDTQYF. The CDR3 region has the DNA TGTGCCAGCACCGAATCGGTCCCCCTTCCTACAGATACGCAGTATTTT. V usage is TRBV11-2 and J usage is TRBJ2-3; no definite D call. Germline CDR1 and CDR2: SGHAT and FQNNGV. This CDR3 region has 16 residues. V was clipped by 7 bases and J by 3 bases, with 20 bases between them.